Listed here are 21 T cell receptor beta chains from one sample, sequenced in a study of cytomegalovirus exposure and HLA in healthy donors. Primers included in the PCR were 60 Vbeta and 13 Jbeta primers. The data were produced by immunoSEQ multiplex PCR, yet TCRdb's version contains in-frame clones alone and is incomplete. The repertoire holds about 200,000 clones, roughly 77% seen once, with about 0.36% in the top ten. Source material: PBMCs. Receptor source: a male donor in good health and CMV-seropositive.

This chain links TRBV4-3 with TRBJ1-3, with no clear D. In germline, CDR1 is LGHNA, CDR2 YSLEER. The CDR3 contains 15 residues. The ends were cut back, 3 bases at V and 0 bases at J, with 9 bases in the middle. The CDR3 loop is CASSHDTSSGNTIYF. CDR3 DNA sequence: TGCGCCAGCAGCCATGACACTAGCTCTGGAAACACCATATATTTT.

This chain links TRBV6-5 with TRBJ1-6; 7 positions match TRBD1. CDR1 is MNHEY and CDR2 is SVGAGI in the germline V gene. V shed 6 bases, J shed 7 bases, and the junction held 3 bases outside the gene matches. The CDR3 is 13 residues long. The CDR3 nucleotides read TGTGCCAGCAGCAGACAGGGAAATTCACCCCTCCACTTT. Encoded protein: CASSRQGNSPLHF.

The chain employs TRBV6-5 and TRBJ1-5, with a possible D match to TRBD1 (5 bases). Between the trimmed V and J ends, which lost 2 bases and 7 bases, there was a span of 9 bases. The CDR3 runs 13 residues. CDR1 is MNHEY, CDR2 SVGAGI, per germline. The CDR3 nucleotides read TGTGCCAGCAGTTACGAGGGGAGGCAGCCCCAGCATTTT. Its translation is CASSYEGRQPQHF.

This chain uses TRBV7-8 with TRBJ2-1; 13 nucleotides match TRBD2. CDR1 and CDR2 from the germline V gene are SGHVS and FQNEAQ. This CDR3 spans 16 amino acids. V trimming: 4 bases; J trimming: 8 bases; junction bases outside the gene matches: 8. CDR3 DNA: TGTGCCAGCAGCTCCCAGGGACTAGCGGGGATGGATGAGCAGTTCTTC. It translates to CASSSQGLAGMDEQFF.

This clone was counted a single time. V gene TRBV9 combines with J gene TRBJ2-5, with D tentatively TRBD1 (6 bases). Trimming pared 1 base from V and 5 bases from J, leaving 15 bases between. CDR1 is SGDLS, CDR2 YYNGEE, per germline. This CDR3 region has 15 residues. CDR3 loop: CASSVSGGRSETQYF. DNA for the CDR3: TGTGCCAGCAGCGTAAGTGGGGGCCGGTCCGAGACCCAGTACTTC.

This chain links TRBV5-4 with TRBJ1-5; the D is unclear. The V end was cut by 0 bases, the J end by 2 bases, with 9 bases between. The CDR3 has 15 residues. From germline, CDR1 is SGHNT and CDR2 YYREEE (reference sequence). Here the CDR3 DNA reads TGTGCCAGCAGCTTGGCTCTGGGAGGCAATCAGCCCCAGCATTTT. Residues: CASSLALGGNQPQHF.

V is TRBV6-1 and J is TRBJ2-6; D call uncertain. Germline-derived CDR1 and CDR2 are MNHNS and SASEGT. The CDR3 loop spans 14 amino acids. V lost 10 bases to trimming and J lost 0 bases, with 10 bases between them. The CDR3 region is CATSLDSGANVLTF. The CDR3 nucleotides read TGTGCCACCTCGTTAGACTCTGGGGCCAACGTCCTGACTTTC.

This clone has just one count. V is TRBV5-8 and J is TRBJ2-7; D gene ambiguous. The germline V and J ends were trimmed by 2 bases and 3 bases, with 12 bases remaining between them. The germline V gene has CDR1 SGHTS and CDR2 YDEGEE. The CDR3 loop spans 14 amino acids. CDR3 sequence reads: CASSFGTGRYEQYF. The CDR3 DNA follows: TGTGCCAGCAGCTTTGGTACGGGTCGCTACGAGCAGTACTTC.

This chain links TRBV6-5 with TRBJ1-1, with 7 bases that match TRBD1. Losses at the gene ends were 4 bases for V and 11 bases for J; bases not matched to a gene: 10. The V gene's germline CDR1 is MNHEY and CDR2 SVGAGI. This CDR3 contains 13 residues. CDR3 sequence: CASSSTGLRQAFF. The CDR3 coding sequence is TGTGCCAGCAGTTCGACAGGGTTGCGTCAGGCTTTCTTT.

This clone showed up just a few times. V usage is TRBV27 and J usage is TRBJ2-7, with D perhaps TRBD2 (5 bases). V was trimmed by 6 bases and J by 6 bases, leaving 33 bases between them. CDR3 length: 19 residues. Germline-derived CDR1 and CDR2 are MNHEY and SMNVEV (reference sequence). CDR3 loop: CASRNLAVDSIPTWGEQYF. The CDR3 bases are TGTGCCAGCAGGAACCTAGCCGTGGACTCGATACCTACCTGGGGCGAGCAGTACTTC.

J is TRBJ1-5 and V is TRBV7-3; no reliable D call. This CDR3 contains 14 residues. The germline CDR1 and CDR2 sequences are SGHTA and FQGTGA. Trimming stripped 5 bases from V and 2 bases from J, with 10 bases between. In nucleotides, the CDR3 is TGTGCCAGCAGCCCCCGCGGTGGCAATCAGCCCCAGCATTTT. This sequence encodes CASSPRGGNQPQHF.

The chain employs TRBV7-3 and TRBJ2-1; TRBD2 matches 8 bases. Germline V CDR1 and CDR2: SGHTA, FQGTGA. The CDR3 covers 15 residues. After removal of 3 bases from V and 6 bases from J, the junction contained 7 bases not matched to a gene. CDR3 sequence reads: CASSFTASGFNEQFF. The DNA of the CDR3 is TGTGCCAGCAGCTTTACGGCTAGCGGGTTCAATGAGCAGTTCTTC.

The V call is TRBV11-2, the J call TRBJ1-6, with D hard to call. The CDR3 is 13 amino acids. CDR1 and CDR2 (germline): SGHAT, FQNNGV. Trimming took off 0 bases at V and 7 bases at J, with 4 bases between the two ends. The DNA of the CDR3 is TGTGCCAGCAGCTTAGAGCGGAATTCACCCCTCCACTTT. As protein: CASSLERNSPLHF.

This chain links TRBV7-2 with TRBJ2-1; D might be TRBD1 (6 bases). V lost 2 bases and J 4 bases, leaving 9 bases between the germline ends. This CDR3 region has 14 residues. From germline, CDR1 is SGHTA and CDR2 FQGNSA. DNA of the CDR3: TGTGCCAGCAGCTTAACAGGGTATTACAATGAGCAGTTCTTC. Its protein product is CASSLTGYYNEQFF.

This clone turned up a few times. The chain joins TRBV5-1 to TRBJ2-7, with 8 bases lining up with TRBD2. The CDR3 covers 15 residues. Looked up from germline, CDR1 is SGHRS and CDR2 is YFSETQ. V dropped 4 bases and J dropped 4; count of bases not matched to a gene: 10. This CDR3 reads CASSAESGGHYEQYF. CDR3 DNA: TGCGCCAGCAGCGCCGAGAGCGGGGGCCATTACGAGCAGTACTTC.

V usage is TRBV29-1 and J usage is TRBJ2-1, with TRBD2 identical over 10 bases. V lost 5 bases and J lost 6; bases outside the gene matches: 7. The CDR3 has 14 residues. Germline V lookup: CDR1 SQVTM, CDR2 ANQGSEA. CDR3 DNA sequence: TGCAGCGTTCAAGCGGGAGGGAGGGGCAATGAGCAGTTCTTC. Translated: CSVQAGGRGNEQFF.

The rearrangement uses TRBV11-2 and TRBJ1-2; D call uncertain. Per the germline V gene, CDR1 is SGHAT and CDR2 is FQNNGV. The CDR3 has 13 residues. V was shortened by 8 bases and J by 4 bases, with 14 bases between the two germline ends. CDR3 coding DNA: TGTGCCAGCGGACTCGACGGATCCTATGGCTACACCTTC. Protein sequence: CASGLDGSYGYTF. The variable domain in full, with the rest retrieved from reference TRBV11-2 and TRBJ1-2, is EAGVAQSPRYKIIEKRQSVAFWCNPISGHATLYWYQQILGQGPKLLIQFQNNGVVDDSQLPKDRFSAERLKGVDSTLKIQPAKLEDSAVYLCASGLDGSYGYTFGSGTRLTVV.

The rearrangement joins TRBV6-5 to TRBJ2-2; 9 bases fit TRBD1. The CDR3 is made up of 14 amino acids. Trimming took 6 bases from V and 5 from J; bases not matched to a gene: 4. Germline V gene lookup returns CDR1 MNHEY and CDR2 SVGAGI. In DNA form, the CDR3 reads TGTGCCAGCAGCTCCGACAGGGGGACCGGGGAGCTGTTTTTT. Protein sequence: CASSSDRGTGELFF.

The chain combines TRBV27 with TRBJ1-6, with a weak D call TRBD1 (5 bases). This CDR3 comprises 13 residues. Trimming left V 4 bases short and J 10 bases short, with 11 bases between. CDR1 and CDR2 from the germline V gene are MNHEY and SMNVEV (reference sequence). CDR3 nucleotides: TGTGCCAGCAGTTCGGGGGTTGGATCACCCCTCCACTTT. Its protein product is CASSSGVGSPLHF.

V gene TRBV28 combines with J gene TRBJ1-4; 12 bases are a match to TRBD1. After removal of 5 bases from V and 7 bases from J, the junction contained 5 bases not matched to a gene. The CDR3 is 15 amino acids. Looked up from germline, CDR1 is MDHEN and CDR2 is SYDVKM. The CDR3 is CASSLGTGGGEKLFF. CDR3 nucleotide sequence: TGTGCCAGCAGTCTCGGGACAGGGGGCGGTGAAAAACTGTTTTTT.

Details on this clone: Other DNA sequences in the same sample also yield this CDR3. This chain uses TRBV19 with TRBJ2-7, with TRBD1 matching over 8 bases. Germline CDR1 and CDR2: LNHDA and SQIVND (reference sequence). With V trimmed by 4 bases and J by 4 bases, 9 bases remained unmatched. This CDR3 comprises 15 residues. CDR3 sequence reads: CASSKLGTGAYEQYF. The CDR3, as DNA: TGTGCCAGTAGTAAACTGGGGACAGGAGCATACGAGCAGTACTTC.